The 17 T cell receptor beta chains listed next were all sequenced from one sample in a study of CD8 T cells in ankylosing spondylitis. A single record per CDR3 protein comes from TCRdb applying MiXCR to the 5' RACE reads. Among some 300,000 distinct CDR3 sequences listed, around 21% were seen once. Sequencing was done on a sample of blood, either unsorted or a sorted T cell fraction (not recorded which). All receptors come from a female donor with ankylosing spondylitis or in good health (not recorded which).

This rearrangement joins TRBV5-6 to TRBJ2-1; 10 positions agree with TRBD2. CDR3 length: 13 amino acids. The trim removed 5 bases at V and 8 bases at J, leaving 4 bases unmatched. CDR1 SGHDT and CDR2 YYEEEE come from the germline V gene. The CDR3 DNA is TGTGCCAGCAGGCCCGGGACTAGCGATGAGCAGTTCTTC. Amino acid sequence: CASRPGTSDEQFF. Complete variable domain (other parts from reference TRBV5-6 and TRBJ2-1): DAGVTQSPTHLIKTRGQQVTLRCSPKSGHDTVSWYQQALGQGPQFIFQYYEEEERQRGNFPDRFSGHQFPNYSSELNVNALLLGDSALYLCASRPGTSDEQFFGPGTRLTVL.

The gene calls are TRBV6-1 and TRBJ2-7; TRBD1 matches at 7 bases. CDR1 is MNHNS and CDR2 is SASEGT in the germline V gene. V shed 7 bases and J 0 bases; nucleotides not matched to a gene: 9. The CDR3 has 15 residues. The CDR3 coding sequence is TGTGCCAGCACCTACAGGGGCCCAAGCTCCTACGAGCAGTACTTC. Protein sequence: CASTYRGPSSYEQYF.

The J gene is TRBJ2-7, the V gene TRBV6-5; 11 bases agree with TRBD2. The length of the CDR3 is 17 residues. The ends lost 11 bases at V and 3 bases at J; junction bases unmatched: 18. The germline V gene has CDR1 MNHEY and CDR2 SVGAGI. This CDR3 reads CAACLTSGSSFFYEQYF. In nucleotides, the CDR3 is TGTGCCGCATGTTTAACTAGCGGGAGCAGTTTTTTCTACGAGCAGTACTTC.

This chain joins TRBV12-3 or TRBV12-4 and TRBJ2-1; D ambiguous. This CDR3 is built from 12 residues. Trimming cost V 6 bases and J 12 bases, with 15 bases left between them. CDR3 loop: CASRRTSELQFF. The CDR3 DNA sequence: TGTGCCAGCAGAAGGACCAGCGAGCTGCAGTTCTTC.

This chain uses TRBV7-9 with TRBJ2-5, with 9 bases aligning to TRBD2. The CDR3 runs to 14 residues. V lost 7 bases to trimming and J lost 2 bases; unmatched junction nucleotides: 5. Germline-derived CDR1 and CDR2 are SEHNR and FQNEAQ (reference sequence). CDR3 protein: CASMRTSAQETQYF. Written as DNA, the CDR3 is TGTGCCAGCATGCGGACTAGCGCGCAAGAGACCCAGTACTTC.

The V and J genes are TRBV21-1 and TRBJ2-1; the table assigns TRBD2, which was not confirmed against the DNA. TRBV21-1 is a documented pseudogene. The CDR3 covers 12 residues. The CDR3 nucleotides read TGTGCCAGCATATACGCGGGAGTTGAGCAGTTCTTC. Encoded protein: CASIYAGVEQFF.

The V and J genes are TRBV18 and TRBJ1-5; 9 bases agree with TRBD1. This CDR3 contains 14 residues. Germline trimming cut 3 bases from V and 5 bases from J; bases unmatched to any gene: 2. Germline CDR1 reads KGHSH; CDR2 reads LQKENI. The CDR3 reads CASSPRDRDQPQHF. The CDR3, as DNA: TGTGCCAGCTCACCTCGGGACAGGGATCAGCCCCAGCATTTT.

The chain carries TRBV5-1 and TRBJ1-5; 8 bases are a match to TRBD1. With 7 bases clipped from V and 5 bases from J, the junction kept 5 bases outside the gene matches. The CDR3 consists of 13 residues. Germline values: CDR1 SGHRS, CDR2 YFSETQ. Here the CDR3 reads CASRQGWDQPQHF. The CDR3 nucleotides read TGCGCCAGCCGACAGGGGTGGGATCAGCCCCAGCATTTT.

This clonotype has a handful of counts. The CDR3 sequence is CSARVVAGVRETQYF. The CDR3 DNA reads as TGCAGTGCTAGAGTAGTAGCGGGAGTTCGAGAGACCCAGTACTTC. The chain recombines TRBV20-1 with TRBJ2-5; 9 nucleotides line up with TRBD2. Germline-derived CDR1 and CDR2 are DFQATT and SNEGSKA (reference sequence). With 1 base clipped from V and 4 bases from J, the junction kept 7 bases outside the gene matches. This CDR3 contains 15 residues.

The sample holds a few counts of this clonotype. The rearrangement joins TRBV30 to TRBJ1-5; D is unclear. V dropped 0 bases and J dropped 4 bases, with 10 bases sitting between them. Germline V gives CDR1 GTSNPN, CDR2 SVGIG (reference sequence). The CDR3 is 14 amino acids. CDR3 amino acids: CAWSVRMGNQPQHF. As DNA, the CDR3 is TGTGCCTGGAGTGTAAGGATGGGGAATCAGCCCCAGCATTTT.

CDR3 sequence: CASSQLASSGSGDTQYF. Here the CDR3 DNA reads TGCGCCAGCAGCCAACTTGCGTCTAGCGGGAGCGGGGATACGCAGTATTTT. The chain combines TRBV4-3 with TRBJ2-3; 10 nucleotides align to TRBD2. This CDR3 is 17 amino acids long. Germline CDR1 LGHNA, CDR2 YSLEER. Trimming took 2 bases from V and 6 from J; bases not matched to a gene: 11.

This sequence joins TRBV11-2 and TRBJ1-6; tentative D call: TRBD1 (5 bases). The V gene lost 5 bases and the J gene lost 8 bases, with 16 bases spanning the gap. CDR3 length: 15 residues. Germline values: CDR1 SGHAT, CDR2 FQNNGV. This CDR3 is CASSPQGHRDSPLHF. CDR3 coding DNA: TGTGCCAGCAGCCCACAAGGACATAGAGATTCACCCCTCCACTTT.

The V and J genes are TRBV7-6 and TRBJ2-5; D remains ambiguous. Deletions cut 6 bases from V and 0 bases from J, with 20 bases between. The germline V gene has CDR1 SGHVS and CDR2 FNYEAQ. This CDR3 region has 17 residues. The CDR3 loop is CASRGVERARNQETQYF. As DNA, the CDR3 is TGTGCCAGCAGAGGAGTAGAACGGGCGCGGAACCAAGAGACCCAGTACTTC.

This clonotype was detected only a few times. The chain couples TRBV7-2 to TRBJ2-1; D may match TRBD1 or TRBD2 (6 bases each). CDR3 length: 15 amino acids. Germline assignment: CDR1 SGHTA and CDR2 FQGNSA. Trimming shortened V by 4 bases and J by 4 bases, and 14 bases separated the two germline ends. The CDR3 sequence is CASSYSRGVYNEQFF. CDR3 nucleotides: TGTGCCAGCAGCTACTCTAGGGGGGTTTACAATGAGCAGTTCTTC.

This clonotype came up a few times. V gene TRBV28 combines with J gene TRBJ2-1, with a weak D call TRBD1 (5 bases). Trimming left V 5 bases short and J 1 base short, with 15 bases between. The CDR3 is made up of 16 amino acids. Germline V gene sequence: CDR1 MDHEN, CDR2 SYDVKM. The CDR3 nucleotides read TGTGCCAGCAGTACGATCTGGGGCCGGTCCTACAATGAGCAGTTCTTC. Protein product: CASSTIWGRSYNEQFF.

The chain uses TRBV29-1 and TRBJ2-3; TRBD2 is a possible D gene (6 bases). This CDR3 region has 16 residues. Trimming shortened V by 3 bases and J by 3 bases, and 19 bases separated the two germline ends. Germline V gene data show CDR1 as SQVTM and CDR2 as ANQGSEA. The CDR3 nucleotides read TGCAGCGTTGAGATATTCGGGGGAGTAGGAACAGATACGCAGTATTTT. Translation gives CSVEIFGGVGTDTQYF.

This clonotype was seen only once. The chain combines TRBV4-1 with TRBJ2-7; D is possibly TRBD1 or TRBD2 (5 bases each). Germline-derived CDR1 and CDR2 are MGHRA and YSYEKL. The V and J ends lost 4 bases and 4 bases respectively, with 14 bases between them. The CDR3 extends over 14 amino acids. The CDR3, as DNA: TGCGCCAGCAGCCGCCGGGACGGACCATACGAGCAGTACTTC. Translation: CASSRRDGPYEQYF.